The T cell receptor (beta chain) described here comes from a study of T and B cells in COVID-19 patients (dated by TCRdb to about 2020). Broadly, across the study: In this study, adaptive immunity was profiled in COVID-19 patients who either had active infection or had recovered, using TRB and IGH repertoire sequencing of peripheral blood. As many as 9 follow-up blood samples were collected from each patient, and in some individuals these samples spanned different disease stages. The recovered cohort included more than 15 patients who contributed about 21 samples, and most of those patients had mild to moderate COVID-19 that was managed on an outpatient basis. Over 8 million TCR sequences were analysed in a TCR and BCR sequence repository that covered a few dozen patients and roughly 69 time points. In the active-infection cohort, 18 of 20 patients had comorbidities linked to unfavorable COVID-19 outcome. A couple of patients were in both the active and recovered cohorts because samples existed from active disease and from after recovery. An age-matched reference group of 30 to 40 healthy donors negative for COVID-19 antibodies served as the comparison for repertoire analyses. Patients in the recovered cohort had a median age of approximately 33 years, compared with roughly 67 years for patients in the active-infection cohort. Critical illness requiring mechanical ventilation or ECMO was present in about 55% of the roughly 20 patients in the active-infection cohort.

A note on this clonotype: The target of this receptor is not known. No much larger clonotype is one base removed from it; base qualities were not supplied.

Genomic DNA extracted from blood was used in amounts of about 250-550 ng for amplification of TRB repertoires. The paper's findings and limits, for the study overall: TRB repertoires were found to be highly clonal in active COVID-19, whereas diversity and richness at recovery were found to rise above healthy donor levels. The reported TCR clusters were stated to require prospective validation before clinical use. Few blood samples were available from mildly ill patients while symptoms were present or from severe cases at early time points. The recovered cohort had 2,300 or so exclusive TCR clusters, including 31 low-pGen clusters. The cohort was considered too small to assess HLA contributions to COVID-19 susceptibility or severity. Patients with COVID-19 were reported to show strongly skewed TRBV/TRBJ gene usage. Specific T cell subsets (CD4+/Treg/CD8+) and sorted SARS-CoV-2-responsive or tetramer+ T cells had not yet been sequenced, with those experiments still ongoing.

Sequencing relied on an Illumina MiSeq. TRB rearrangements were amplified by multiplex PCR with BIOMED2 TRB-A/B primer pools. Illumina-compatible adapters and 7-nucleotide sample barcodes were attached to the amplicons in two consecutive PCRs. Phusion HS II polymerase was used for all library PCRs. Amplicons were purified from gel with the NucleoSpin Gel and PCR Clean-up kit, quantified on Qubit, and pooled at 3 to 5 nM. The quality of the amplicon pool was checked on an Agilent 2100 Bioanalyzer prior to Illumina next-generation sequencing. Regarding the original processing steps: TRB rearrangements were annotated with MiXCR 3.0.8 using the default MiXCR reference library. Non-productive reads and sequences with fewer than 2 reads were excluded, and each unique CDR3 nucleotide sequence counted as one clone. R 3.5.1 was used to calculate clonality, diversity, richness and V-J gene usage. TCR clustering by CDR3 similarity used GLIPH2, with generation probabilities calculated by OLGA. Only GLIPH2 clusters containing at least four unique TCR clonotypes present in at least three individuals were kept. TCRdb itself trimmed the public reads at Q25 with fastp, ran MiXCR and retained productive beta chains. Entries that share a CDR3 protein sequence are merged under the most common genes and DNA. TCRdb's processing, not the study's, gives the V and J calls here. A total of about 15,000 distinct CDR3 sequences appear in this sample, 25% to 35% of them only once. Roughly 1.2% of the sample belongs to the ten largest clones.

The origin of this receptor is a human donor who had recovered from COVID-19. Material: blood.

The CDR3 amino acid sequence is: CASSLGPSGEQYF. The DNA sequence is as follows: TGCGCCAGCAGCTTGGGCCCCTCTGGCGAGCAGTACTTC. The sequence joins TRBV5-1 to TRBJ2-7, with the D gene not clear enough to name. CDR1 SGHRS and CDR2 YFSETQ were looked up in the germline V gene. The CDR3 numbers 13 residues from cysteine through phenylalanine. Solely the CDR3 DNA is kept, with 39 bases framed from the first base. Between the V and J ends, shortened by 0 bases and 6 bases respectively, the junction contains 10 bases.